This T cell receptor beta chain emerged from a study of PD-1 blockade in classical Hodgkin lymphoma (dated by TCRdb to 2020 to 2021). For the study in its entirety: Nivolumab dosing was 3 mg/kg intravenously every 2 weeks, continuing until either disease progression or unacceptable toxicity. To define a peripheral blood immune signature of response to PD-1 blockade in classical Hodgkin lymphoma, the study combined TCR beta sequencing with CyTOF. Summary of the overall study and its limitations: The study was limited to a single clinical trial cohort, and causes of repertoire differences, possibly disease activity or prior therapy, remained undefined. Baseline TCR diversity was reported to be lower in newly diagnosed patients than in healthy donors and to be lower still in relapsed/refractory patients. Diversity was lower in patients who began nivolumab less than 1 year after ASCT, so these patients were left out of later analyses to avoid confounding by immune reconstitution. Trial patients achieving complete response had baseline diversity similar to newly diagnosed patients, whereas partial responders and progressors had significantly lower diversity. By C4D1, a significant rise was seen in CD4+ TCR diversity but not in CD8+ TCR diversity (p=0.0027 vs p=0.16), and the rise was most apparent among complete responders (p=0.02).

Genomic DNA was isolated using the Qiagen DNeasy kit from unsorted PBMCs as well as from negatively selected CD4+ and CD8+ fractions. Using primers that anneal to V and J segments, immunoSEQ multiplex PCR amplified the TCR beta CDR3 regions. A synthetic immune receptor repertoire was used to minimize amplification bias, and any remaining bias was removed computationally after sequencing. The original methods were these. Repertoire diversity was quantified as the Shannon entropy index using custom Python scripts. The unsorted, CD4+ and CD8+ repertoires were each analyzed separately, with the exception of combined analyses, where CD4+ and CD8+ sequences were merged in silico. Clonal expansion was defined as at least a 2-fold frequency increase after treatment relative to C1D1, with a pseudocount of 0.5 for undetected baseline clones. Clones with 0 or 1 copy at C1D1 were classified as singleton clones, and clones with 2 or more copies were classified as non-singleton clones. Clones expanded in unsorted samples were assigned a CD4+, CD8+ or unknown annotation through matching of protein sequences in sorted samples from the same patient. Wilcoxon tests on paired samples were used to test changes in diversity from C1D1 to C4D1. In TCRdb, the immuneACCESS table is reduced to in-frame sequences with V and J assigned. These tables do not hold every clone; where another copy was compared, an unresolved V gene accounts for under half, and the others remain unexplained. The D gene and trimming were derived from the DNA, and the V and J assignments and clone size from that table. The sample includes fewer than 50,000 clones, with about 85% observed a single time. The leading ten clones occupy 5% to 6.5% of the sample.

From V the trimming removes 4 bases and from J it removes 5 bases, while the gene matches leave 0 bases of the junction unaccounted for. Inclusive of the bounding cysteine and phenylalanine, the CDR3 is 12 residues long. Only the CDR3 region is kept as DNA, spanning 36 bases read in frame from base 1. CDR1 MNHNY and CDR2 SVGAGI were looked up in the germline V gene (reference sequence). Details on this clone: This clone's antigen is unknown. Within one base of it there is no much larger clone, and no base qualities were kept.

The time point label corresponds to: cycle 2 day 1 (C2D1) of nivolumab. Every trial patient had relapsed following autologous stem cell transplantation, and prior brentuximab vedotin exposure was what differed among cohorts A, B and C. The trial cohort was composed of over 50 patients with relapsed/refractory classical Hodgkin lymphoma, for whom complete response, partial response or progressive disease was recorded as best overall response. In the multi-cohort phase II CheckMate 205 trial, trial patients received single-agent nivolumab. An independent review committee assessed best overall response using the 2007 International Working Group response criteria. Trial PBMCs were collected just before the start of nivolumab (C1D1) and during therapy at cycle 2 day 1 and cycle 4 day 1. After peripheral blood was drawn into 8 mL Vacutainer Cell Preparation Tubes, PBMCs were isolated by centrifugation and then cryopreserved.

The chain couples TRBV6-6 to TRBJ2-7, and 9 junctional nucleotides match TRBD1. The clonotype originates from a human donor with classical Hodgkin lymphoma. The source was peripheral blood mononuclear cells (PBMCs), collected before the second cycle of nivolumab. The CDR3 region has the sequence CASSWTGDEQYF. The nucleotides read TGTGCCAGCAGTTGGACAGGGGACGAGCAGTACTTC.